The rows below give T cell receptor beta chains drawn from one sample of a study of blood T cell repertoires in COVID-19. Clones were read by immunoSEQ multiplex PCR, and TCRdb kept only the in-frame ones, dropping some. The sample consists of a few hundred thousand clones, 65% to 90% of them appearing once. Sample: peripheral blood. These receptors were taken from a human donor in a cohort sampled during active COVID-19. The CDR3 runs from the conserved cysteine through the conserved F or W. Each record gives: V gene, clone size, D gene, CDR3 length, J gene, CDR3 protein, CDR3 DNA. D genes are given only for firm matches. The size field is filled for only some rows; it gives once, few, many or a size class.

TRBV4-1	-	TRBD2	17	TRBJ2-3	CASSHPIAGANTDTQYF	TGCGCCAGCAGCCACCCAATAGCGGGGGCAAACACAGATACGCAGTATTTT
TRBV30	-	TRBD1	18	TRBJ1-6	CAWNKGQGARGISSPLHF	TGTGCCTGGAATAAGGGACAGGGGGCAAGGGGGATTAGTTCACCCCTCCACTTT
TRBV9	-	TRBD1	16	TRBJ1-2	CASSVATGTGYYGYTF	TGTGCCAGCAGCGTAGCCACCGGGACAGGGTACTATGGCTACACCTTC
TRBV19	once	-	14	TRBJ1-2	CASRRQVPNYGYTF	TGTGCCAGTCGAAGACAGGTTCCTAACTATGGCTACACCTTC
TRBV10-3	once	-	11	TRBJ1-2	CATLDNYGYTF	TGTGCGACTCTAGATAACTATGGCTACACCTTC
TRBV7-9	-	-	14	TRBJ1-4	CASSLRGFGEKLFF	TGTGCCAGCAGCTTAAGGGGATTCGGTGAAAAACTGTTTTTT
TRBV5-1	-	TRBD2	15	TRBJ2-7	CASSLRTSGGYEQYF	TGCGCCAGCAGCCTACGGACTAGCGGGGGCTACGAGCAGTACTTC
TRBV7-2	-	-	14	TRBJ1-5	CASSSGQGHQPQHF	TGTGCCAGCAGCTCCGGGCAGGGCCATCAGCCCCAGCATTTT
TRBV25-1	-	TRBD1	15	TRBJ1-3	CASTEGQGPGNTIYF	TGTGCCAGCACCGAAGGACAGGGGCCGGGAAACACCATATATTTT
TRBV3-1/TRBV3-2	-	TRBD1	16	TRBJ2-7	CASSQGRGQGPYEQYF	TGTGCCAGCAGCCAAGGTAGAGGACAGGGTCCCTACGAGCAGTACTTC
TRBV11-2	-	-	14	TRBJ1-4	CASSPWRLNEKLFF	TGTGCCAGCAGCCCCTGGCGACTTAATGAAAAACTGTTTTTT
TRBV24-1	-	-	15	TRBJ1-2	CATSDHTAIESGYTF	TGTGCCACCAGTGATCATACAGCTATAGAATCTGGCTACACCTTC
TRBV3-1/TRBV3-2	-	-	13	TRBJ2-7	CASSQGRSYEQYF	TGTGCCAGCAGCCAAGGGAGGTCCTACGAGCAGTACTTC
TRBV24-1	-	TRBD1	14	TRBJ2-7	CATSSTGVYYEQYF	TGTGCCACCAGTAGTACAGGGGTCTACTACGAGCAGTACTTC
TRBV19	-	TRBD1	17	TRBJ1-2	CASSRGTGYSANYGYTF	TGTGCCAGTAGCCGAGGGACAGGGTATTCAGCTAACTATGGCTACACCTTC
TRBV27	many	-	14	TRBJ1-4	CASSLSIVDEKLFF	TGTGCCAGCAGTTTATCGATAGTGGATGAAAAACTGTTTTTT
TRBV25-1	-	-	11	TRBJ2-7	CASSDFSEQYF	TGTGCCAGCAGTGACTTTTCCGAGCAGTACTTC
TRBV29-1	-	-	13	TRBJ2-4	CSVVGGAEYIQYF	TGCAGCGTTGTTGGTGGGGCTGAGTACATTCAGTACTTC
TRBV5-1	-	-	16	TRBJ2-7	CASSYPTRDSNYEQYF	TGCGCCAGCAGCTACCCCACGAGGGACTCTAACTACGAGCAGTACTTC
TRBV18	once	-	15	TRBJ2-3	CASSPRQGGTDTQYF	TGTGCCAGCTCACCTCGGCAGGGTGGAACAGATACGCAGTATTTT
TRBV19	-	-	13	TRBJ1-1	CASTWEGNTEAFF	TGTGCCAGTACTTGGGAGGGGAACACTGAAGCTTTCTTT
TRBV5-5	few	TRBD1	15	TRBJ2-1	CASSPRQGLRDEQFF	TGTGCCAGCAGCCCACGACAGGGTCTCCGCGATGAGCAGTTCTTC
TRBV5-1	-	TRBD2	17	TRBJ2-1	CASSAGGTSGGAHEQFF	TGCGCCAGCAGCGCCGGTGGGACTAGCGGGGGGGCCCATGAGCAGTTCTTC
TRBV7-9	-	-	12	TRBJ1-1	CAIKVRDTEAFF	TGTGCCATAAAGGTCCGGGACACTGAAGCTTTCTTT
TRBV28	-	TRBD1	16	TRBJ2-3	CASSLEGTGDTDTQYF	TGTGCCAGCAGTTTAGAGGGGACAGGGGACACAGATACGCAGTATTTT
TRBV5-1	once	-	13	TRBJ1-3	CASSFEGGNTIYF	TGCGCCAGCAGCTTTGAGGGAGGAAACACCATATATTTT
TRBV30	-	-	14	TRBJ1-5	CAWSFYFQNQPQHF	TGTGCCTGGAGTTTCTACTTCCAAAATCAGCCCCAGCATTTT